The 27 T cell receptor beta chains presented below share a single source sample, sequenced in a study of Ad26.COV2.S vaccination and SARS-CoV-2 variants. The method was immunoSEQ multiplex PCR; TCRdb's version includes in-frame clones alone and lacks a portion of them. The sample holds about 320,000 clones, approximately 86% seen once. Treatment denoted: 15 to 20 received Ad26.COV2.S at low or high dose, single or two shots; roughly five received placebo; per-sample allocation not given. It was on day 63 after the first vaccine or placebo injection that samples were taken. This specimen was peripheral blood, taken in a trial of Ad26.COV2.S vaccine versus placebo. These receptors originate from a person aged 18-65 years who received the Ad26.COV2.S COVID-19 vaccine or a placebo.

This chain connects TRBV2 to TRBJ1-6; D unclear. Germline assignment: CDR1 SNHLY and CDR2 FYNNEI. The CDR3 has 13 residues. V lost 7 bases to trimming and J lost 6 bases, with 10 bases between them. Written as DNA, the CDR3 is TGTGCCAGCATAGAAGTCTCTAATTCACCCCTCCACTTT. This translates into CASIEVSNSPLHF.

In its sample, this clone was seen a few times. In nucleotides, the CDR3 is TGTGCCAGCAGCGTAGACCCGACTAGCGGGGGGCTAACTAGCACAGATACGCAGTATTTT. Residues: CASSVDPTSGGLTSTDTQYF. The rearrangement uses TRBV9 and TRBJ2-3; 13 bases agree with TRBD2. With V trimmed by 0 bases and J by 0 bases, 10 bases remained unmatched. This CDR3 is built from 20 residues. Germline V gene sequence: CDR1 SGDLS, CDR2 YYNGEE.

The genes are TRBV28 and TRBJ1-4; tentative D call: TRBD1 (6 bases). Trimming shortened V by 6 bases and J by 11 bases, and 25 bases separated the two germline ends. The CDR3 contains 16 residues. Germline CDR1 reads MDHEN; CDR2 reads SYDVKM. CDR3: CASSSVSGAIRVKLFF. In DNA, the CDR3 is TGTGCCAGCAGCTCCGTCTCAGGGGCCATAAGAGTGAAACTGTTTTTT.

This chain uses TRBV2 with TRBJ1-5; D is ambiguous. The CDR3 has 13 residues. Trimming cost V 7 bases and J 3 bases, with 10 bases left between them. Germline V lookup: CDR1 SNHLY, CDR2 FYNNEI. The CDR3 is CASMEEYNQPQHF. The CDR3 region has the DNA TGTGCCAGCATGGAAGAGTACAATCAGCCCCAGCATTTT.

CDR3 nucleotides: TGTGCCAGCAGCTTAGGAGGGGAGCAAGAGACCCAGTACTTC. It specifies CASSLGGEQETQYF. V usage is TRBV7-9 and J usage is TRBJ2-5, with D perhaps assigned TRBD1 or TRBD2 (5 bases each). V lost 1 base to trimming and J lost 2 bases, with 8 bases between them. This CDR3 has 14 residues. Germline CDR1 and CDR2: SEHNR and FQNEAQ (reference sequence).

This sequence joins TRBV19 and TRBJ2-2, with 7 bases identical to TRBD1. The CDR3 runs to 14 residues. Germline CDR1 reads LNHDA; CDR2 reads SQIVND (reference sequence). Trimming cost V 4 bases and J 4 bases; bases outside gene matches: 3. CDR3 residues: CASSRTGSTGELFF. The CDR3 DNA follows: TGTGCCAGTAGTAGGACAGGTAGCACCGGGGAGCTGTTTTTT. Supplemented by reference TRBV19 and TRBJ2-2, the full variable domain reads DGGITQSPKYLFRKEGQNVTLSCEQNLNHDAMYWYRQDPGQGLRLIYYSQIVNDFQKGDIAEGYSVSREKKESFPLTVTSAQKNPTAFYLCASSRTGSTGELFFGEGSRLTVL.

V gene TRBV6-6 combines with J gene TRBJ2-3; D ambiguous. The CDR3 spans 14 residues. Trimming removed 7 bases from V and 0 bases from J, with 11 bases in between. Germline CDR1 MNHNY, CDR2 SVGAGI (reference sequence). The chain's CDR3 is CASKDSPSTDTQYF. CDR3 in DNA: TGTGCCAGCAAGGATTCCCCTAGCACAGATACGCAGTATTTT.

This rearrangement joins TRBV7-9 to TRBJ2-7; D may correspond to TRBD1 or TRBD2 (6 bases each). The CDR3 covers 14 residues. Trimming cost V 5 bases and J 6 bases, with 17 bases left between them. Germline assignment: CDR1 SEHNR and CDR2 FQNEAQ (reference sequence). As DNA, the CDR3 is TGTGCCAGCAGCCTTCAACAGGGAGGTGGCGAGCAGTACTTC. Translating it yields CASSLQQGGGEQYF.

The chain employs TRBV30 and TRBJ1-3; D call uncertain. V shed 4 bases and J shed 2 bases, with 15 bases lying between them. The CDR3 is 15 residues long. Germline lookup yields CDR1 GTSNPN and CDR2 SVGIG (reference sequence). In nucleotides, the CDR3 is TGTGCCTGGACGGACCCCTCGGTTGCTGGAAACACCATATATTTT. It encodes CAWTDPSVAGNTIYF. The full variable domain, rest sourced from reference TRBV30 and TRBJ1-3, is SQTIHQWPATLVQPVGSPLSLECTVEGTSNPNLYWYRQAAGRGLQLLFYSVGIGQISSEVPQNLSASRPQDRQFILSSKKLLLSDSGFYLCAWTDPSVAGNTIYFGEGSWLTVV.

V usage is TRBV6-5 and J usage is TRBJ2-7; weak D call: TRBD1 (5 bases). From germline, CDR1 is MNHEY and CDR2 SVGAGI. The CDR3 totals 13 residues. Trimming removed 8 bases at V and 3 bases at J, with 14 bases between. The CDR3 sequence is CASVKDNIYEQYF. The CDR3 DNA sequence: TGTGCCAGCGTTAAGGACAATATCTACGAGCAGTACTTC.

The chain combines TRBV10-3 with TRBJ2-6, with 8 bases matching TRBD1. V gave up 11 bases and J gave up 1 base; unmatched junction bases: 16. Germline V lookup: CDR1 ENHRY, CDR2 SYGVKD. The CDR3 length is 18 residues. This chain's CDR3 is CAAYLRDRYLSGANVLTF. DNA of the CDR3: TGTGCCGCCTACCTCCGGGACAGGTACTTATCTGGGGCCAACGTCCTGACTTTC.

The V gene is TRBV5-1, the J gene TRBJ1-3; TRBD1 is a possible D gene (6 bases). The CDR3 spans 16 residues. Trimming took 0 bases from V and 4 from J, leaving 14 bases between them. CDR1 is SGHRS and CDR2 is YFSETQ in the germline V gene. The CDR3 protein is CASSLGARGSGNTIYF. The CDR3 DNA reads TGCGCCAGCAGCTTGGGGGCCAGGGGCTCCGGAAACACCATATATTTT.

V usage is TRBV18 and J usage is TRBJ2-3, with a weak D call TRBD1 (6 bases). V was pared by 6 bases and J by 0 bases, with 16 bases between. CDR1 KGHSH and CDR2 LQKENI come from the germline V gene. There are 16 residues in the CDR3. CDR3 nucleotide sequence: TGTGCCAGCTCGCCAACGGGACATCCTAGCACAGATACGCAGTATTTT. Protein: CASSPTGHPSTDTQYF.

The chain links TRBV7-2 to TRBJ2-2, with 13 bases fitting TRBD2. The germline gives CDR1 SGHTA, CDR2 FQGNSA. Trimming took 4 bases from V and 0 from J; bases not matched to a gene: 8. This CDR3 comprises 19 residues. Written as DNA, the CDR3 is TGTGCCAGCAGCTCTCGCCGGACTAGCGGGGGCCCGAACACCGGGGAGCTGTTTTTT. It specifies CASSSRRTSGGPNTGELFF.

V is TRBV11-2 and J is TRBJ2-1; D ambiguous. CDR1 is SGHAT and CDR2 is FQNNGV in the germline V gene. The V and J ends lost 1 base and 2 bases respectively, with 12 bases between them. The CDR3 length is 16 residues. CDR3 protein: CASSLGSDRTYNEQFF. The CDR3 DNA is TGTGCCAGCAGCTTAGGGTCAGACCGGACCTACAATGAGCAGTTCTTC.

This chain uses TRBV6-5 with TRBJ2-2; D is possibly TRBD1 (5 bases). The CDR3 spans 15 residues. The V and J ends lost 6 bases and 2 bases respectively, with 13 bases between them. Germline assignment: CDR1 MNHEY and CDR2 SVGAGI. The CDR3 sequence: CASSRGATNTGELFF. DNA of the CDR3: TGTGCCAGCAGCCGTGGGGCGACAAACACCGGGGAGCTGTTTTTT.

J is TRBJ1-4 and V is TRBV24-1, with D possibly matching TRBD1 (5 bases). The CDR3 is made up of 15 amino acids. Germline values: CDR1 KGHDR, CDR2 SFDVKD. Trimming removed 12 bases from V and 8 bases from J, with 24 bases in between. As DNA, the CDR3 is TGTGCCGTCGGCGGAGCTGGGGGGAATGACGAAAAACTGTTTTTT. Its translation is CAVGGAGGNDEKLFF.

J is TRBJ2-7 and V is TRBV5-1, with D unresolved. This CDR3 is 15 amino acids long. Trimming pared 1 base from V and 5 bases from J, leaving 16 bases between. The germline V gene has CDR1 SGHRS and CDR2 YFSETQ. CDR3 loop: CASSLNRRAVNEQYF. CDR3 coding DNA: TGCGCCAGCAGCTTGAACCGTCGGGCGGTCAACGAGCAGTACTTC.

The chain has TRBV4-1 and TRBJ2-5; 11 bases align to TRBD2. Germline CDR1 is MGHRA and CDR2 is YSYEKL. CDR3 size: 17 residues. V lost 0 bases, J lost 5 bases, and 8 bases stayed unmatched. CDR3 protein: CASSQEGLAGGRETQYF. CDR3 coding DNA: TGCGCCAGCAGCCAAGAGGGGCTAGCGGGGGGACGGGAGACCCAGTACTTC.

This chain joins TRBV4-1 and TRBJ2-7; no firm D call. The V and J ends lost 4 bases and 0 bases respectively, with 13 bases between them. CDR1 and CDR2 from the germline V gene are MGHRA and YSYEKL. The CDR3 runs to 15 residues. Here the CDR3 DNA reads TGCGCCAGCAGCCCCGAACAGACCCGCTCCTACGAGCAGTACTTC. Translated: CASSPEQTRSYEQYF.

This rearrangement joins TRBV12-3 or TRBV12-4 to TRBJ2-5; TRBD2 might be the D (5 bases). This CDR3 region has 13 residues. V shed 3 bases and J shed 7 bases, with 12 bases lying between them. CDR3 amino acids: CASSFGVLGTQYF. CDR3 coding DNA: TGTGCCAGCAGTTTCGGGGTTCTGGGGACCCAGTACTTC.

J is TRBJ2-7 and V is TRBV28; the D is unclear. This CDR3 is 12 amino acids long. Germline assignment: CDR1 MDHEN and CDR2 SYDVKM. The V and J ends lost 6 bases and 4 bases respectively, with 10 bases between them. As DNA, the CDR3 is TGTGCCAGCAGATCTCAGCAGTACGAGCAGTACTTC. This gives the protein CASRSQQYEQYF.

This chain uses TRBV5-5 with TRBJ1-4; D gene unclear. Trimming removed 0 bases from V and 8 bases from J, with 8 bases in between. CDR3 size: 13 residues. The germline V gene has CDR1 SGHKS and CDR2 YYEKEE (reference sequence). The CDR3 bases are TGTGCCAGCAGCTTGGCCCCTTGGGAAAAACTGTTTTTT. Amino acids: CASSLAPWEKLFF.

The chain carries TRBV9 and TRBJ1-1; D gene uncertain. The CDR3 is 13 amino acids. Germline lookup yields CDR1 SGDLS and CDR2 YYNGEE. V was cut by 1 base and J by 1 base, with 5 bases left in between. The CDR3 here is CASSVNPNTEAFF. The CDR3 nucleotides are TGTGCCAGCAGCGTAAACCCGAACACTGAAGCTTTCTTT.

The chain joins TRBV3-1 (or the pseudogene TRBV3-2) to TRBJ1-1; tentatively, D is TRBD1 (5 bases). Trimming removed 7 bases from V and 6 bases from J, with 15 bases in between. The CDR3 spans 13 residues. In germline, CDR1 is LGHDT, CDR2 YNNKEL (reference sequence). Written as DNA, the CDR3 is TGTGCCAGCACCCTTTCCGGGGGGGCTGAAGCTTTCTTT. Translating it yields CASTLSGGAEAFF.

The chain has TRBV7-6 and TRBJ1-4; 7 bases are a match to TRBD1. Germline V gene lookup returns CDR1 SGHVS and CDR2 FNYEAQ. J lost 5 bases, V lost 5 bases, and 11 bases had no gene match. This CDR3 is 16 amino acids long. The CDR3 region has the DNA TGTGCCAGCAGCCCGAGCCCGGGACAGCCCAATGAAAAACTGTTTTTT. As protein: CASSPSPGQPNEKLFF.

The gene calls are TRBV7-2 and TRBJ1-6, with a tentative D call TRBD1 (5 bases). The V and J ends lost 6 bases and 10 bases respectively, with 19 bases between them. Germline CDR1 reads SGHTA; CDR2 reads FQGNSA. The CDR3 has 15 residues. CDR3 sequence (DNA): TGTGCCAGCAGACCCCCCGAAGGAGGGGACTCACCCCTCCACTTT. Its protein product is CASRPPEGGDSPLHF.